A single TCR beta chain is shown here with its context. 5'RACE with constant-segment primers built TCRalpha and TCRbeta cDNA libraries with UMIs. TCRdb recomputed calls from the 5' RACE reads with MiXCR, one row per CDR3 protein. Altogether 300,000 or so distinct CDR3 sequences are present, about 16% being singletons, with the ten largest covering 20% to 25%. Germline lookup yields CDR1 MNHEY and CDR2 SMNVEV (reference sequence). The V gene end was trimmed by 6 bases and the J gene end by 3 bases; junction bases not matched to a gene: 9. CDR3 length equals 16 residues. The record originates from a study of T-cell memory formation after mild COVID-19.

Specimen: PBMCs or a T cell subset sorted from them (not recorded which). The chain links TRBV27 to TRBJ2-1; 9 nucleotides match TRBD2. This TCR derives from a young man who had mild COVID-19 (a few samples of this study predate the infection). Cell type and time point are not known. The CDR3 reads CASSQTAGGDYNEQFF. CDR3 DNA: TGTGCCAGCAGCCAGACCGCGGGGGGGGACTACAATGAGCAGTTCTTC.